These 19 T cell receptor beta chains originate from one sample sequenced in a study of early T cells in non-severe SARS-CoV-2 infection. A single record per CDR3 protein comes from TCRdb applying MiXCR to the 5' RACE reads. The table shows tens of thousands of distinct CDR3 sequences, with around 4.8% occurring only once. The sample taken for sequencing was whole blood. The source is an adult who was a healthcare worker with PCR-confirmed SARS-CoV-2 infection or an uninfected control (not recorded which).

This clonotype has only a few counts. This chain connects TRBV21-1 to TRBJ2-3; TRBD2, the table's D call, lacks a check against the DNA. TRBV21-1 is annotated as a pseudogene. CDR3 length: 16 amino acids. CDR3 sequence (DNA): TGTGCCAGCAGCTTTAACAGCGGGGGGCCACCAGATACGCAGTATTTT. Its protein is CASSFNSGGPPDTQYF.

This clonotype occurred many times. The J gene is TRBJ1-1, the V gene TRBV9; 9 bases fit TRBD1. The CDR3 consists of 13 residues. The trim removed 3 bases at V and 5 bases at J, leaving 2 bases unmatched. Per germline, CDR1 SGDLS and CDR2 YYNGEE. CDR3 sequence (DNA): TGTGCCAGCAGCGCGACAGGGGGAACTGAAGCTTTCTTT. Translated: CASSATGGTEAFF.

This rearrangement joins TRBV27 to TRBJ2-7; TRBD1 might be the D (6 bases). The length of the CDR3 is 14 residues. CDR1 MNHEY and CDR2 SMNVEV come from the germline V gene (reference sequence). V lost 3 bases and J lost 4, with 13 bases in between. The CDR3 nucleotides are TGTGCCAGCAGTTTCGCGACAGGCCCTTACGAGCAGTACTTC. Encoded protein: CASSFATGPYEQYF.

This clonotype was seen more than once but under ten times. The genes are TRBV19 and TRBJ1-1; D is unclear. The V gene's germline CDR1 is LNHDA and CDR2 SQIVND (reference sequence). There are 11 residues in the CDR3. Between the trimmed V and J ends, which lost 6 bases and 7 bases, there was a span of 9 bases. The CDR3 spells CASRWEGEAFF. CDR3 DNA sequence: TGTGCCAGTAGGTGGGAGGGTGAAGCTTTCTTT.

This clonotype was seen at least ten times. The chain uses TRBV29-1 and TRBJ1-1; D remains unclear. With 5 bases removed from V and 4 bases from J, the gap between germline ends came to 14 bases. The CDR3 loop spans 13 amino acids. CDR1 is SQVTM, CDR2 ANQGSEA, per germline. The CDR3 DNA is TGCAGCGTTTATCCCAGAGCGGGCACTGAAGCTTTCTTT. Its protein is CSVYPRAGTEAFF.

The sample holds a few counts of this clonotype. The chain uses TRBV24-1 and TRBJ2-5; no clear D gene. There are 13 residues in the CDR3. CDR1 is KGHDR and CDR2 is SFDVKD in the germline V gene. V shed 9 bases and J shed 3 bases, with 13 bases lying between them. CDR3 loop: CATLVCEEETQYF. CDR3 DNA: TGTGCCACCCTTGTGTGTGAGGAAGAGACCCAGTACTTC.

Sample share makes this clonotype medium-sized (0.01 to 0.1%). CDR3 in amino acids: CASTGVAKNIQYF. The CDR3 DNA reads TGTGCCAGTACCGGGGTAGCCAAAAACATTCAGTACTTC. The chain is built from TRBV19 and TRBJ2-4; perhaps TRBD2 as D (5 bases). This CDR3 is 13 amino acids long. CDR1 is LNHDA, CDR2 SQIVND, per germline (reference sequence). V gave up 7 bases and J gave up 0 bases, with 7 bases separating them.

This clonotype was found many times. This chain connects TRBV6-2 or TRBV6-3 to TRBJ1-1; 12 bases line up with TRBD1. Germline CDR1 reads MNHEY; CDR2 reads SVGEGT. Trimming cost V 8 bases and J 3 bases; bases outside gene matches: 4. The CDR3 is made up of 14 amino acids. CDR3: CASGDRGPYTEAFF. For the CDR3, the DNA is TGTGCCAGCGGGGACAGGGGGCCCTACACTGAAGCTTTCTTT.

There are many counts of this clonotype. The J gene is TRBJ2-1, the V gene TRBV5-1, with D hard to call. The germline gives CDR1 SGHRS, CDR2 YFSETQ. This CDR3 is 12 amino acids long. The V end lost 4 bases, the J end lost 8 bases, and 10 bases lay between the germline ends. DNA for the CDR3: TGCGCCAGCAGCAGCGAGGCCGATGAGCAGTTCTTC. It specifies CASSSEADEQFF.

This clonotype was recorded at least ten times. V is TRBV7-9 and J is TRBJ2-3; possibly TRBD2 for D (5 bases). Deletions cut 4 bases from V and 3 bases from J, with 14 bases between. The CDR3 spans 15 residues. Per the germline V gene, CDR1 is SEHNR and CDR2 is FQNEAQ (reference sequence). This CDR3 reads CASSSRGISTDTQYF. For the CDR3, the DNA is TGTGCCAGCAGCTCTCGGGGAATCTCGACAGATACGCAGTATTTT.

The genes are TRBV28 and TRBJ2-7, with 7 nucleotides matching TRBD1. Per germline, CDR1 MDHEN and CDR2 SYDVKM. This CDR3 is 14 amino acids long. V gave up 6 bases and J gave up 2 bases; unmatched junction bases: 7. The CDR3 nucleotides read TGTGCCAGCAGAAAGTCCGGGACAGCCTACGAGCAGTACTTC. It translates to CASRKSGTAYEQYF.

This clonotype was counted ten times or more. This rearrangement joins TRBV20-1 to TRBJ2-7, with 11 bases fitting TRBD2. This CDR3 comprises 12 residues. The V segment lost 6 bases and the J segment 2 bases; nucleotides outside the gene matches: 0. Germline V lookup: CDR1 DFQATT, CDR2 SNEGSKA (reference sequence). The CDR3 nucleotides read TGCAGTGCACTAGCGGGGGCCTACGAGCAGTACTTC. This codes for CSALAGAYEQYF.

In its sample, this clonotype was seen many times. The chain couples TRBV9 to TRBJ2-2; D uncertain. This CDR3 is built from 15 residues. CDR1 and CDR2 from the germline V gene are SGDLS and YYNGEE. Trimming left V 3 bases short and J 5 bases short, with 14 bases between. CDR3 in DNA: TGTGCCAGCAGCGCCCAGATTATCGGGACCGGGGAGCTGTTTTTT. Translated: CASSAQIIGTGELFF.

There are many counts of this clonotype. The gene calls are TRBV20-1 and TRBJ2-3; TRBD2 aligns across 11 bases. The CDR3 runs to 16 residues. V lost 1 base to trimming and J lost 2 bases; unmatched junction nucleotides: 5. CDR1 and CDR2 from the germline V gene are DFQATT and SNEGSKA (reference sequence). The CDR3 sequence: CSARVTSGGYTDTQYF. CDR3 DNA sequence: TGCAGTGCTAGAGTTACTAGCGGGGGTTACACAGATACGCAGTATTTT.

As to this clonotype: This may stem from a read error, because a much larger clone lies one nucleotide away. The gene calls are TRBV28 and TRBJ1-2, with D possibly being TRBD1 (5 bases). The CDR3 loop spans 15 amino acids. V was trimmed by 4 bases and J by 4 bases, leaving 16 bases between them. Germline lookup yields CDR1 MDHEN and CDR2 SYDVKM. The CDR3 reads CASSSRIGAAYGYTF. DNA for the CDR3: TGTGCCAGCAGTTCCCGGATAGGGGCAGCCTATGGCTACACCTTC.

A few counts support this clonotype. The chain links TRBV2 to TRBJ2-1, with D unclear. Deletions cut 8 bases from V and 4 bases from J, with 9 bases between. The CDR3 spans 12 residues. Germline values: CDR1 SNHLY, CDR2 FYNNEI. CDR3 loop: CASVYQYNEQFF. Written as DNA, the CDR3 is TGTGCCAGCGTCTACCAGTACAATGAGCAGTTCTTC.

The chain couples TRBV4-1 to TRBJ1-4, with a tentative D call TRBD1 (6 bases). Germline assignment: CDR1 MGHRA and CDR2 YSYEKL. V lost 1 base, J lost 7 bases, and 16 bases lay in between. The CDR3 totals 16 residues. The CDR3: CASSQGPGGVFEKLFF. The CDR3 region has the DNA TGCGCCAGCAGCCAAGGGCCCGGGGGCGTTTTTGAAAAACTGTTTTTT.

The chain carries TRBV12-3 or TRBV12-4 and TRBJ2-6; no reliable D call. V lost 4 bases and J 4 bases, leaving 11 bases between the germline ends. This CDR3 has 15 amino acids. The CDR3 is CASSSPQRGANVLTF. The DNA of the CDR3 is TGTGCCAGCAGTTCCCCACAGCGCGGGGCCAACGTCCTGACTTTC.

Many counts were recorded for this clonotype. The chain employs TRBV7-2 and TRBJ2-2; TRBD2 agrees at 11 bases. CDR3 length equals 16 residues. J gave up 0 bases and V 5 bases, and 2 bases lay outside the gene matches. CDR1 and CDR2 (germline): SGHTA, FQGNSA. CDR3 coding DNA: TGTGCCAGCAGCCCTAGCGGGGGGTCGAACACCGGGGAGCTGTTTTTT. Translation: CASSPSGGSNTGELFF. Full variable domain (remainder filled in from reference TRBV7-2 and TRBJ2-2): GAGVSQSPSNKVTEKGKDVELRCDPISGHTALYWYRQSLGQGLEFLIYFQGNSAPDKSGLPSDRFSAERTGGSVSTLTIQRTQQEDSAVYLCASSPSGGSNTGELFFGEGSRLTVL.